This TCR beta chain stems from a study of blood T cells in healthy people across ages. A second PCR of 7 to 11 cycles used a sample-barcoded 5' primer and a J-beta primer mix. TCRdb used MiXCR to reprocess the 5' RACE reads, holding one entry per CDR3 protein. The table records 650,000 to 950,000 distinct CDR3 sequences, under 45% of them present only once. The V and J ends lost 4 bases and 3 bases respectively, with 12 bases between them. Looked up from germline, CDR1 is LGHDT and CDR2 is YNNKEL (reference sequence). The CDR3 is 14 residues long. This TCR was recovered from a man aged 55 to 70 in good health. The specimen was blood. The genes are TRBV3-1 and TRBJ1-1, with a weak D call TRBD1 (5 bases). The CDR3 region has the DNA TGTGCCAGCAGCCTAAAGGTAGGGGACACTGAAGCTTTCTTT. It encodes CASSLKVGDTEAFF.